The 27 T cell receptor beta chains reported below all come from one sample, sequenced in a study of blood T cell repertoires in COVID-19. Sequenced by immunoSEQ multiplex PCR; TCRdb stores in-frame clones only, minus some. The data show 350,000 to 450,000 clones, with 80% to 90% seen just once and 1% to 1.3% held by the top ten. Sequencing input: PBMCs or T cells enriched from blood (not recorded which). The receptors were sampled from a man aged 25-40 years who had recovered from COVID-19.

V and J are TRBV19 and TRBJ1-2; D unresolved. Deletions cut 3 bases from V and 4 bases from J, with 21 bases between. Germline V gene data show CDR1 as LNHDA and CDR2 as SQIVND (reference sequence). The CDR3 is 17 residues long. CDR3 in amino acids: CASSIPDPSGAGYGYTF. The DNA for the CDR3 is TGTGCCAGTAGTATCCCCGACCCATCGGGAGCTGGCTATGGCTACACCTTC.

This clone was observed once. CDR3 sequence (DNA): TGTGCCAGCAGTTTCGACAGGGGCAATCAGCCCCAGCATTTT. Protein product: CASSFDRGNQPQHF. The chain recombines TRBV6-5 with TRBJ1-5; 7 nucleotides align to TRBD1. Germline V gives CDR1 MNHEY, CDR2 SVGAGI. The CDR3 sequence is 14 residues long. J was trimmed by 2 bases and V by 4 bases; bases with no gene match: 2.

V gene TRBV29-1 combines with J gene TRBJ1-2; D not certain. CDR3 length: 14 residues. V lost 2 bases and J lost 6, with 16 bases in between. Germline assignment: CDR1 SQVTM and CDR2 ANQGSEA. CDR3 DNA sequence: TGCAGCGTTGAATATCTCGGGGTAATGGATGGCTACACCTTC. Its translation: CSVEYLGVMDGYTF.

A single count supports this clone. The DNA of the CDR3 is TGCGCCAGCGGGCCGGGACTAGCGGGAGTTGATGAGCAGTTCTTC. Amino acid sequence: CASGPGLAGVDEQFF. V usage is TRBV5-1 and J usage is TRBJ2-1; 14 positions match TRBD2. Germline V CDR1 and CDR2: SGHRS, YFSETQ. Unmatched junction bases numbered 8, after V lost 7 bases and J lost 8 bases. The CDR3 is 15 residues long.

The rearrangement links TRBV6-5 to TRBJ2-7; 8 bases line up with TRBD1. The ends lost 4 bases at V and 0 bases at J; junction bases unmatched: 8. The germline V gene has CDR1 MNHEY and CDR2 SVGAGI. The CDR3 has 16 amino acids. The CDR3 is CASSSLRDRNSYEQYF. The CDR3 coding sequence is TGTGCCAGCAGTTCCCTCCGGGACAGGAACTCCTACGAGCAGTACTTC.

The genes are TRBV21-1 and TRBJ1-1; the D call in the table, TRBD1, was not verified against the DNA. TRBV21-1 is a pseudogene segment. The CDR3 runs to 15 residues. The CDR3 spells CASTGGQGVNTEAFF. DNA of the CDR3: TGTGCCAGCACAGGCGGACAGGGTGTGAACACTGAAGCTTTCTTT.

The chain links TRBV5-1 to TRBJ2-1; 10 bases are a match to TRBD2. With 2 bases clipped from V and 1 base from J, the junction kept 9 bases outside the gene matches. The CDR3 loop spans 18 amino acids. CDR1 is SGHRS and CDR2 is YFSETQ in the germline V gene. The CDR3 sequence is CASSFPAGGPLSYNEQFF. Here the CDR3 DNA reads TGCGCCAGCAGCTTTCCAGCGGGAGGGCCTCTATCCTACAATGAGCAGTTCTTC.

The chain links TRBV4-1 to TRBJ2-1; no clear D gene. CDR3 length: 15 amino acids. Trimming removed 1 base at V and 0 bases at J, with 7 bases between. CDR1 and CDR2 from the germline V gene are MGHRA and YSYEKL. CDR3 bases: TGCGCCAGCAGCCAAGTGCGGAACTCCTACAATGAGCAGTTCTTC. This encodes CASSQVRNSYNEQFF.

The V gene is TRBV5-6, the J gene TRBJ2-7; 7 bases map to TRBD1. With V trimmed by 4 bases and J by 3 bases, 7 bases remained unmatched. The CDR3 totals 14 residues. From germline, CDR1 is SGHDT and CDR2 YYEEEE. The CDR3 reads CASSRRQGSYEQYF. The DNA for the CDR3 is TGTGCCAGCAGCCGAAGACAGGGTAGCTACGAGCAGTACTTC.

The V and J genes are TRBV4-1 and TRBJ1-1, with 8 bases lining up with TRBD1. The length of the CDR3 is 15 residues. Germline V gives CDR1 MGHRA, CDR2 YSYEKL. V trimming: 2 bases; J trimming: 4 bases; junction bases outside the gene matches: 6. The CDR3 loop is CASSQPWTGSTEAFF. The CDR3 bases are TGCGCCAGCAGCCAACCGTGGACAGGGAGCACTGAAGCTTTCTTT.

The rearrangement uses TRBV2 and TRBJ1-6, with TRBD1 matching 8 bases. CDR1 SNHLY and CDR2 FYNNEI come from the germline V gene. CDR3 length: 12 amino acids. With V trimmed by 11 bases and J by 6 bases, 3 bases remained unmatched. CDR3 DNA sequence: TGTGCCGCAGGGGGCGGTAATTCACCCCTCCACTTT. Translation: CAAGGGNSPLHF.

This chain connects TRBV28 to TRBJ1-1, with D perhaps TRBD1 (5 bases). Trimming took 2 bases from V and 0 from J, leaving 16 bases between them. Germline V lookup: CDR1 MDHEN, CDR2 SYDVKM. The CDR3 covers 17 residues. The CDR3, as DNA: TGTGCCAGCAGTTTAAGGGAAAAGGGGCGAATGAACACTGAAGCTTTCTTT. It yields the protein CASSLREKGRMNTEAFF.

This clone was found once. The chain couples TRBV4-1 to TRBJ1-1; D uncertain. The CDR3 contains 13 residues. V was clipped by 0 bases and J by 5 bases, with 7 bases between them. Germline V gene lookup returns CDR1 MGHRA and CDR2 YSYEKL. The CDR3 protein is CASSQDQRTEAFF. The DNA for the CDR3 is TGCGCCAGCAGCCAAGACCAGCGGACTGAAGCTTTCTTT.

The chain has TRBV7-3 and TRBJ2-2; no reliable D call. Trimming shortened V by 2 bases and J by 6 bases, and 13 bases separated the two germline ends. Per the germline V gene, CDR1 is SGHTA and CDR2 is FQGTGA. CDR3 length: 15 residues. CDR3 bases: TGTGCCAGCAGCTTAGGAACAGCCTACGCCGGGGAGCTGTTTTTT. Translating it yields CASSLGTAYAGELFF.

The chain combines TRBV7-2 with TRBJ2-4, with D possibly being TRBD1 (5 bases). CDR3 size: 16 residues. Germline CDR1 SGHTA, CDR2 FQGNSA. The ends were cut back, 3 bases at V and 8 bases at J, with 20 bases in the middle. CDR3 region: CASSLSTGQAFDIQYF. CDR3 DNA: TGTGCCAGCAGCTTGTCAACAGGCCAGGCTTTTGACATTCAGTACTTC.

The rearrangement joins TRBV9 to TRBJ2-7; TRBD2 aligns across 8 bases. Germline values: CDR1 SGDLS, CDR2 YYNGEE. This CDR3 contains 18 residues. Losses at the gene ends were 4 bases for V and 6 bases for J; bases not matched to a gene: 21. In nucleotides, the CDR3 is TGTGCCAGCAGCCCCGGGGGGGTTAGCGGTAGTGAGCTGTCCGAGCAGTACTTC. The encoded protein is CASSPGGVSGSELSEQYF.

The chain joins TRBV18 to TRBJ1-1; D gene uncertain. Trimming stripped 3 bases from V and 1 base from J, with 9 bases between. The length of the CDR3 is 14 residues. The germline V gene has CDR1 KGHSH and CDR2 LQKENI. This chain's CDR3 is CASSPSAENTEAFF. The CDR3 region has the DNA TGTGCCAGCTCACCGTCCGCAGAGAACACTGAAGCTTTCTTT.

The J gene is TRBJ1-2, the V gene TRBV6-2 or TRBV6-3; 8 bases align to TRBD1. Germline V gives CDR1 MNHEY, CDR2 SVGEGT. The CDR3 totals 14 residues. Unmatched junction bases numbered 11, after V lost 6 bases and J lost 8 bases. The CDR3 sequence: CASSPGGSKAGYTF. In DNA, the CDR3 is TGTGCCAGCAGCCCAGGGGGCAGTAAGGCGGGCTACACCTTC.

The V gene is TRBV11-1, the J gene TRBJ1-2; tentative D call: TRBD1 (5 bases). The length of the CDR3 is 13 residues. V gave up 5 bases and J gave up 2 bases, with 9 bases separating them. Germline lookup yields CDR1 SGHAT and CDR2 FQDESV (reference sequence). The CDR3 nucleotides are TGTGCCAGCAGCCTGGGGGGGAACTATGGCTACACCTTC. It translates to CASSLGGNYGYTF.

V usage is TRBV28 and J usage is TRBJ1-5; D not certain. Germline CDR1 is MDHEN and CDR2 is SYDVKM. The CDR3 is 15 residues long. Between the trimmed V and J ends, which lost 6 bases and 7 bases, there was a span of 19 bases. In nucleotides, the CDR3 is TGTGCCAGCAGCTCTCTTACATTGGGAGGCCAGCCCCAGCATTTT. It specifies CASSSLTLGGQPQHF.

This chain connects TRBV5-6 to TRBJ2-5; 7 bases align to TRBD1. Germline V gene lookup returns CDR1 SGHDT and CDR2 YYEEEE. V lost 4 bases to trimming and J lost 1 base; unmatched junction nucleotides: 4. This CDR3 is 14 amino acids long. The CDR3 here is CASSPGQIQETQYF. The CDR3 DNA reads TGTGCCAGCAGCCCGGGACAGATCCAAGAGACCCAGTACTTC.

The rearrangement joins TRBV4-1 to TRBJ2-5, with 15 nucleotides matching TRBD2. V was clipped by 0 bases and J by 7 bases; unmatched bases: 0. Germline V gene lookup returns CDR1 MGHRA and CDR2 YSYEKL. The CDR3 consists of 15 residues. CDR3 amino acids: CASSQEGLAGGTQYF. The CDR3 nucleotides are TGCGCCAGCAGCCAAGAGGGACTAGCGGGAGGGACCCAGTACTTC.

The CDR3 loop is CASSHPAPGGPAETQYF. As DNA, the CDR3 is TGTGCCAGCAGCCACCCTGCGCCCGGGGGTCCGGCAGAGACCCAGTACTTC. V usage is TRBV3-1 (or the pseudogene TRBV3-2) and J usage is TRBJ2-5, with D tentatively TRBD2 (6 bases). This CDR3 has 17 amino acids. Germline V lookup: CDR1 LGHDT, CDR2 YNNKEL (reference sequence). V was cut by 3 bases and J by 4 bases, with 21 bases left in between.

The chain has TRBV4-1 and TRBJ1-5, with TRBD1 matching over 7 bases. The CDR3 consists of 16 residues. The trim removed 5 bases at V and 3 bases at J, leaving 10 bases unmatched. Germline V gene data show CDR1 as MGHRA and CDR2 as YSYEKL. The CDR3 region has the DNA TGCGCCAGCAGCAAAGTTACCGGGACAGTCAATCAGCCCCAGCATTTT. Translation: CASSKVTGTVNQPQHF.

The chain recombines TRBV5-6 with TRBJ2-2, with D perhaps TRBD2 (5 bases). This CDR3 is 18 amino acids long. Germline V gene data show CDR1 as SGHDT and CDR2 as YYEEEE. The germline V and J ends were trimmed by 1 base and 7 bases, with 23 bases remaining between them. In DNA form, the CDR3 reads TGTGCCAGCAGCTTGAATATGTTGGGCGGGCGTCCTTTCGGGGAGCTGTTTTTT. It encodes CASSLNMLGGRPFGELFF.

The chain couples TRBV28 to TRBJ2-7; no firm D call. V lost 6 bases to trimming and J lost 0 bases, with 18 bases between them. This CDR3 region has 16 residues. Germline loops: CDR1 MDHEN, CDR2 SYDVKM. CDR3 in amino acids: CASRGWAAVSSYEQYF. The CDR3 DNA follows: TGTGCCAGCAGAGGCTGGGCAGCCGTTAGCTCCTACGAGCAGTACTTC.

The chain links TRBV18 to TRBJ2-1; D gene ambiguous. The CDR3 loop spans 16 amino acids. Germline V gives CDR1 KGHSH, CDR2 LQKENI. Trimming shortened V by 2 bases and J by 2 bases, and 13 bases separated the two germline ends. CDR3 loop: CASSPGDGGPYNEQFF. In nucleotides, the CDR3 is TGTGCCAGCTCACCAGGAGACGGTGGTCCCTACAATGAGCAGTTCTTC. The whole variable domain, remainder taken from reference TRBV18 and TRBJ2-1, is NAGVMQNPRHLVRRRGQEARLRCSPMKGHSHVYWYRQLPEEGLKFMVYLQKENIIDESGMPKERFSAEFPKEGPSILRIQQVVRGDSAAYFCASSPGDGGPYNEQFFGPGTRLTVL.